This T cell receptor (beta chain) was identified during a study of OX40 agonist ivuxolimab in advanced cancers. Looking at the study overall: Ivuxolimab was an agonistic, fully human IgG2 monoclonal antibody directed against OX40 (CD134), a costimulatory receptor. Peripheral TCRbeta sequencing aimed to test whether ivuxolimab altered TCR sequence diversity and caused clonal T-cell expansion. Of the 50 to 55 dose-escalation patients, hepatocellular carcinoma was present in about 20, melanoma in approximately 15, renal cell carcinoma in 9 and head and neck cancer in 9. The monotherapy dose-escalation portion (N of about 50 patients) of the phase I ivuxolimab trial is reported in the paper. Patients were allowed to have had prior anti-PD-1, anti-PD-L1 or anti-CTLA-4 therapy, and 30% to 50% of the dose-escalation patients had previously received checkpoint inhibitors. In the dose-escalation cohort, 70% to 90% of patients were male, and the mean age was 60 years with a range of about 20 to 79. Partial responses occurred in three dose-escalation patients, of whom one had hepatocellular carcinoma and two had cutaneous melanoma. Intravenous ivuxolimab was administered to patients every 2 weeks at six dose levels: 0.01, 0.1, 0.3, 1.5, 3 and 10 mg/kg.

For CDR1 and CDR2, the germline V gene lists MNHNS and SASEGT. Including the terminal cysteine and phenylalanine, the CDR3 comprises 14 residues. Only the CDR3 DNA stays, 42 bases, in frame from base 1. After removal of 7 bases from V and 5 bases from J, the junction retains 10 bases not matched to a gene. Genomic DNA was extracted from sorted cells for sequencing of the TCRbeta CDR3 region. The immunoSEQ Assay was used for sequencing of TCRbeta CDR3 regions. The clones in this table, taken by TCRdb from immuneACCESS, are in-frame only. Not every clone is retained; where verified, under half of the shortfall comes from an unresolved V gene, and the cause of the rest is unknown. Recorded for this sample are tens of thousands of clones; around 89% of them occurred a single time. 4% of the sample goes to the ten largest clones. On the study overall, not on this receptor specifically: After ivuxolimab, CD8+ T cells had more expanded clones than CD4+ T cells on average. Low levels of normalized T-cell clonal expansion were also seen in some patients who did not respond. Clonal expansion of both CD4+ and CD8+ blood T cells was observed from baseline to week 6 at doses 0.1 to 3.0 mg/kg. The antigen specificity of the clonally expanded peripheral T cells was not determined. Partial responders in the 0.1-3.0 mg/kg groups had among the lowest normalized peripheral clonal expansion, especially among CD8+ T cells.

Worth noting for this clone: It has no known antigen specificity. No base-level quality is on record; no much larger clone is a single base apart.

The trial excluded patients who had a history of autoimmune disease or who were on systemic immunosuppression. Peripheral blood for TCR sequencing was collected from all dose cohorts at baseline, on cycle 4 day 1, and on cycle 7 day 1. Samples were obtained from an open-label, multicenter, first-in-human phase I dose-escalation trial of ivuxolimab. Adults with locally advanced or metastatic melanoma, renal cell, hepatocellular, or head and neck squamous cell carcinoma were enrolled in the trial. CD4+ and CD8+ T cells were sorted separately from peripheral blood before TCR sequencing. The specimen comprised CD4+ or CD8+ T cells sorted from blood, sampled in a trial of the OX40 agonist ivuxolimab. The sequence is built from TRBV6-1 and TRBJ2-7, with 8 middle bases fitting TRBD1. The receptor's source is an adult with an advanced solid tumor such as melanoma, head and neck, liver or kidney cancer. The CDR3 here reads CASIRQGSRNEQYF. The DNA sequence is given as TGTGCCAGCATTCGACAGGGGAGCAGGAACGAGCAGTACTTC.